This T cell receptor (beta chain) was obtained from a study of T cell responses to AZD1222 COVID-19 vaccine. Study-level results: Two AZD1222 administrations were followed by greater Spike-specific TCR breadth and depth. Among the donors, most were white British and more were female, and clonal diversity was possibly underestimated. Regions left unmutated in variants are reportedly the target of nearly half of spike-specific TCRs. Sampling captured repertoires only after the peak T cell response.

Clones were sequenced by immunoSEQ multiplex PCR, and TCRdb holds only the in-frame ones, with some missing. The table shows some 130,000 clones, with roughly 90% occurring only once. As regards this clone: What it recognizes is unknown.

The V end lost 4 bases, the J end lost 2 bases, and 9 bases lay between the germline ends. The germline gives CDR1 MNHEY, CDR2 SMNVEV (reference sequence). The CDR3 spans 14 residues. The sample in question was peripheral blood, obtained on day 0 of AZD1222 vaccination. The TCR comes from an adult in good health. J is TRBJ2-1 and V is TRBV27; D not resolved. The chain's CDR3 is CASSSASTYNEQFF. The DNA of the CDR3 is TGTGCCAGCAGTTCCGCGTCGACCTACAATGAGCAGTTCTTC.